The 32 T cell receptor beta chains in this list originate from one sample, sequenced in a study of T cell repertoires in cytomegalovirus infection. Their cognate antigens are unknown. Via MiXCR, TCRdb re-called the reads, giving one row per CDR3 protein. Among roughly 350,000 distinct CDR3 sequences listed, roughly 34% were seen once. The source was cultured PBMCs, collected from culture after CMV antigen stimulation. Receptors originate from a human donor in good health (CMV status not recorded). Some clones in this sample may be carry-over from other donors' samples.

This clonotype was seen a handful of times. V usage is TRBV6-2 or TRBV6-3 and J usage is TRBJ2-5; D is perhaps TRBD1 (6 bases). Germline CDR1 is MNHEY and CDR2 is SVGEGT. The CDR3 is 16 residues long. Deletions cut 0 bases from V and 1 base from J, with 12 bases between. CDR3 coding DNA: TGTGCCAGCAGTTACTCGAGGGGGTCCCGCCAAGAGACCCAGTACTTC. Translation gives CASSYSRGSRQETQYF.

This clonotype has ten or more counts. The J gene is TRBJ2-7, the V gene TRBV20-1; D unclear. Germline CDR1 and CDR2: DFQATT and SNEGSKA (reference sequence). The CDR3 extends over 13 amino acids. The ends were cut back, 2 bases at V and 0 bases at J, with 8 bases in the middle. Written as DNA, the CDR3 is TGCAGTGCTAGAAAGGGCGGCTCCTACGAGCAGTACTTC. Translating gives CSARKGGSYEQYF.

This clonotype came up a few times. J is TRBJ1-2 and V is TRBV27; D is ambiguous. This CDR3 comprises 16 residues. Germline values: CDR1 MNHEY, CDR2 SMNVEV (reference sequence). The V and J ends lost 4 bases and 2 bases respectively, with 17 bases between them. The CDR3 reads CASSYSHLTVNYGYTF. CDR3 nucleotide sequence: TGTGCCAGCAGTTACTCGCACTTAACAGTGAACTATGGCTACACCTTC.

The V and J genes are TRBV6-6 and TRBJ2-1; 14 positions agree with TRBD2. Germline V gene sequence: CDR1 MNHNY, CDR2 SVGAGI (reference sequence). This CDR3 comprises 16 residues. The trim removed 2 bases at V and 7 bases at J, leaving 4 bases unmatched. Written as DNA, the CDR3 is TGTGCCAGCAGTTACAGACTAGCGGGAGGGCGGAATGAGCAGTTCTTC. It translates to CASSYRLAGGRNEQFF.

CDR3 sequence: CSAFRLTRNYEQYF. CDR3 nucleotides: TGCAGTGCTTTCCGACTAACCCGTAACTACGAGCAGTACTTC. The J gene is TRBJ2-7, the V gene TRBV20-1, with D perhaps matching TRBD2 (5 bases). CDR1 is DFQATT and CDR2 is SNEGSKA in the germline V gene (reference sequence). Trimming cost V 5 bases and J 3 bases, with 17 bases left between them. This CDR3 has 14 amino acids.

A note on this clonotype: The junction departs from germline at one end; a sequencing error may be responsible. V usage is TRBV7-2 and J usage is TRBJ2-3, with 7 nucleotides matching TRBD2. CDR1 is SGHTA and CDR2 is FQGNSA in the germline V gene. The CDR3 is 14 amino acids. The DNA of the CDR3 is TGTGCCAGCAGATTAGCGGGCCGCACAGATACGCAGTATTTT. This sequence encodes CASRLAGRTDTQYF. The full variable domain, completed using reference TRBV7-2 and TRBJ2-3, is GAGVSQSPSNKVTEKGKDVELRCDPISGHTALYWYRQSLGQGLEFLIYFQGNSAPDKSGLPSDRFSAERTGGSVSTLTIQRTQQEDSAVYLCASRLAGRTDTQYFGPGTRLTVL.

This clonotype was counted a few times. The rearrangement joins TRBV5-4 to TRBJ2-5; 9 nucleotides align to TRBD1. V trimming: 5 bases; J trimming: 3 bases; junction bases outside the gene matches: 5. The CDR3 has 14 residues. Germline V gene sequence: CDR1 SGHNT, CDR2 YYREEE (reference sequence). Here the CDR3 reads CASRTGGSEETQYF. DNA for the CDR3: TGTGCCAGCAGGACAGGGGGGTCGGAAGAGACCCAGTACTTC.

The chain is built from TRBV29-1 and TRBJ1-1; 7 bases match TRBD1. With V trimmed by 6 bases and J by 3 bases, 13 bases remained unmatched. This CDR3 has 15 residues. The germline V gene has CDR1 SQVTM and CDR2 ANQGSEA. The CDR3, as DNA: TGCAGCGTCCGCCAGTCGACAGGGACCGACACTGAAGCTTTCTTT. Translated: CSVRQSTGTDTEAFF.

In its sample, this clonotype was seen once. The V call is TRBV7-3, the J call TRBJ2-7, with D possibly matching TRBD2 (5 bases). CDR3 length equals 15 residues. The germline V gene encodes CDR1 SGHTA and CDR2 FQGTGA. Trimming cost V 4 bases and J 2 bases, with 15 bases left between them. CDR3 residues: CASSSQGGSTYEQYF. The CDR3 bases are TGTGCCAGCAGCTCCCAAGGTGGGAGCACCTACGAGCAGTACTTC.

In its sample, this clonotype was seen many times. The V call is TRBV7-2, the J call TRBJ2-2; a weak D match, TRBD2 (6 bases). This CDR3 has 14 residues. The V end lost 6 bases, the J end lost 10 bases, and 18 bases lay between the germline ends. The germline gives CDR1 SGHTA, CDR2 FQGNSA. Here the CDR3 DNA reads TGTGCCAGCAGGCGGGGACCCGAGGAGTCGGAGCTGTTTTTT. Translation gives CASRRGPEESELFF.

The chain couples TRBV28 to TRBJ2-6; either TRBD1 or TRBD2 may supply D (5 bases each). The germline V gene has CDR1 MDHEN and CDR2 SYDVKM. CDR3 length equals 16 residues. V dropped 8 bases and J dropped 3 bases, with 17 bases sitting between them. CDR3 in amino acids: CASGTGTAVGANVLTF. The CDR3 DNA sequence: TGTGCCAGCGGAACCGGGACCGCGGTTGGGGCCAACGTCCTGACTTTC.

This clonotype was recorded only once. The chain couples TRBV12-5 to TRBJ2-1, with no clear D. The CDR3 runs to 17 residues. V was shortened by 1 base and J by 0 bases, with 13 bases between the two germline ends. Germline V gene data show CDR1 as LGHNT and CDR2 as FRNRAP. CDR3 sequence (DNA): TGTGCTAGTGGTTTGGAAATGTCGTCGGGCTCCTACAATGAGCAGTTCTTC. As protein: CASGLEMSSGSYNEQFF.

The chain is built from TRBV6-6 and TRBJ2-7; TRBD2 matches at 7 bases. The germline CDR1 and CDR2 sequences are MNHNY and SVGAGI (reference sequence). The V segment lost 0 bases and the J segment 6 bases; nucleotides outside the gene matches: 5. The CDR3 totals 14 residues. CDR3 region: CASSYSFGEGEQYF. Here the CDR3 DNA reads TGTGCCAGCAGTTACTCCTTCGGGGAGGGCGAGCAGTACTTC.

This clonotype was seen many times. This sequence joins TRBV7-2 and TRBJ2-7, with TRBD2 identical over 12 bases. The ends lost 5 bases at V and 3 bases at J; junction bases unmatched: 8. The CDR3 runs to 16 residues. Germline CDR1 reads SGHTA; CDR2 reads FQGNSA. The CDR3 nucleotides read TGTGCCAGCAGCCGCTCCGGGACTAGCGGGCTCTACGAGCAGTACTTC. It is translated as CASSRSGTSGLYEQYF.

Points on this clonotype: At one end, the junction sequence differs from germline, possibly due to a read error. This chain connects TRBV19 to TRBJ1-6; perhaps TRBD1 as D (5 bases). Germline-derived CDR1 and CDR2 are LNHDA and SQIVND (reference sequence). This CDR3 is built from 15 residues. The CDR3 DNA reads TGTGCCAGTGGTATGGACATTAAACGCAATTCACCCCTCCACTTT. Its translation: CASGMDIKRNSPLHF.

This clonotype was seen at least ten times. CDR3 protein: CASSLNYNEQFF. CDR3 nucleotide sequence: TGTGCCAGCAGTCTTAACTACAATGAGCAGTTCTTC. The gene calls are TRBV7-2 and TRBJ2-1; unclear D gene. Germline V gene data show CDR1 as SGHTA and CDR2 as FQGNSA. The CDR3 is 12 amino acids. The germline V and J ends were trimmed by 6 bases and 3 bases, with 6 bases remaining between them.

The genes are TRBV7-9 and TRBJ2-2; TRBD2 matches at 8 bases. CDR1 and CDR2 (germline): SEHNR, FQNEAQ (reference sequence). This CDR3 region has 15 residues. J gave up 4 bases and V 5 bases, and 6 bases lay outside the gene matches. CDR3 loop: CASSPGREGTGELFF. Written as DNA, the CDR3 is TGTGCCAGCAGCCCTGGCCGGGAGGGCACCGGGGAGCTGTTTTTT.

The J gene is TRBJ2-3, the V gene TRBV7-2; D gene uncertain. Germline CDR1 reads SGHTA; CDR2 reads FQGNSA. Trimming took 3 bases from V and 0 from J, leaving 10 bases between them. CDR3 length equals 15 residues. The CDR3 DNA follows: TGTGCCAGCAGCTTCGACCGACGTAGCACAGATACGCAGTATTTT. It is translated as CASSFDRRSTDTQYF.

The chain is built from TRBV7-6 and TRBJ2-5, with no clear D. This CDR3 region has 14 residues. V lost 1 base to trimming and J lost 2 bases, with 8 bases between them. Germline V gene lookup returns CDR1 SGHVS and CDR2 FNYEAQ. CDR3 in DNA: TGTGCCAGCAGCTTAGATCACACACAAGAGACCCAGTACTTC. As protein: CASSLDHTQETQYF.

The rearrangement links TRBV6-5 to TRBJ2-1; TRBD1 is a possible D gene (5 bases). Between the trimmed V and J ends, which lost 6 bases and 12 bases, there was a span of 21 bases. Germline V gene sequence: CDR1 MNHEY, CDR2 SVGAGI. CDR3 length equals 14 residues. CDR3 nucleotides: TGTGCCAGCAGATCAGGGTCCCGAACAATCGGGCAGTTCTTC. It specifies CASRSGSRTIGQFF.

In this sample, this clonotype turned up a few times. The chain uses TRBV7-2 and TRBJ2-3, with 14 bases matching TRBD2. With 3 bases clipped from V and 4 bases from J, the junction kept 6 bases outside the gene matches. From germline, CDR1 is SGHTA and CDR2 FQGNSA. The CDR3 is 17 residues long. CDR3 sequence: CASSLGLAGVGADTQYF. CDR3 coding DNA: TGTGCCAGCAGCTTGGGACTAGCGGGAGTCGGTGCAGATACGCAGTATTTT.

This clonotype occurred many times. V is TRBV7-2 and J is TRBJ2-2; D gene ambiguous. The CDR3 has 16 amino acids. In germline, CDR1 is SGHTA, CDR2 FQGNSA. V gave up 0 bases and J gave up 1 base, with 9 bases separating them. The CDR3 DNA is TGTGCCAGCAGCTTAGCTTTTTCTGGGAACACCGGGGAGCTGTTTTTT. This codes for CASSLAFSGNTGELFF.

The gene calls are TRBV6-2 or TRBV6-3 and TRBJ1-2; D is unresolved. In germline, CDR1 is MNHEY, CDR2 SVGEGT. V lost 2 bases, J lost 4 bases, and 8 bases lay in between. The CDR3 spans 13 residues. The CDR3 DNA sequence: TGTGCCAGCAGTTACAGTCCAGGCTATGGCTACACCTTC. Translating gives CASSYSPGYGYTF.

Only a few counts were recorded for this clonotype. The chain carries TRBV4-2 and TRBJ2-1; 15 bases agree with TRBD2. The CDR3 is made up of 20 amino acids. V gave up 1 base and J gave up 7 bases; unmatched junction bases: 14. Germline CDR1 is LGHNA and CDR2 is YNFKEQ. The CDR3 loop reads CASSQVPGLAGGNSGNEQFF. As DNA, the CDR3 is TGTGCCAGCAGCCAAGTGCCGGGACTAGCGGGAGGAAATTCGGGGAATGAGCAGTTCTTC.

As DNA, the CDR3 is TGTGCCAGCAGTATCCTCAGCGGGATCCAAGAGACCCAGTACTTC. It is translated as CASSILSGIQETQYF. This sequence joins TRBV9 and TRBJ2-5; 7 bases map to TRBD2. The CDR3 spans 15 residues. After removal of 5 bases from V and 1 base from J, the junction contained 8 bases not matched to a gene. Germline values: CDR1 SGDLS, CDR2 YYNGEE.

There are a few counts of this clonotype. This chain links TRBV5-4 with TRBJ2-5, with 11 bases that match TRBD2. Germline V gives CDR1 SGHNT, CDR2 YYREEE (reference sequence). The CDR3 loop spans 17 amino acids. V lost 4 bases, J lost 4 bases, and 12 bases stayed unmatched. The CDR3 protein is CASSPAPTSGSIETQYF. DNA for the CDR3: TGTGCCAGCAGCCCCGCCCCAACTAGCGGGAGTATAGAGACCCAGTACTTC.

This chain connects TRBV11-2 to TRBJ2-7; D is unclear. CDR3 length equals 13 residues. Germline lookup yields CDR1 SGHAT and CDR2 FQNNGV. The V end was cut by 5 bases, the J end by 3 bases, with 11 bases between. The CDR3 reads CASSPNQRYEQYF. Here the CDR3 DNA reads TGTGCCAGCAGCCCTAATCAACGCTACGAGCAGTACTTC.

The CDR3 region is CSASRPMENTEAFF. CDR3 sequence (DNA): TGCAGTGCTAGTAGGCCCATGGAGAACACTGAAGCTTTCTTT. This chain links TRBV20-1 with TRBJ1-1; D is unresolved. V lost 3 bases, J lost 1 base, and 12 bases lay in between. The CDR3 is made up of 14 amino acids. CDR1 and CDR2 (germline): DFQATT, SNEGSKA (reference sequence).

The sample holds a few counts of this clonotype. The V call is TRBV7-3, the J call TRBJ2-3, with 7 bases matching TRBD1. This CDR3 has 17 amino acids. Germline V gives CDR1 SGHTA, CDR2 FQGTGA. V gave up 5 bases and J gave up 0 bases; unmatched junction bases: 11. For the CDR3, the DNA is TGTGCCAGCAGCGCCTCCCGGGACAGTCCTAGCACAGATACGCAGTATTTT. Its translation is CASSASRDSPSTDTQYF.

This clonotype has a count of ten or more. The V call is TRBV7-8, the J call TRBJ1-1, with D hard to call. This CDR3 has 13 residues. V lost 1 base to trimming and J lost 5 bases, with 8 bases between them. CDR1 SGHVS and CDR2 FQNEAQ come from the germline V gene. The CDR3 here is CASSLDLITEAFF. The CDR3, as DNA: TGTGCCAGCAGCTTAGATTTGATAACTGAAGCTTTCTTT.

The rearrangement links TRBV11-2 to TRBJ1-2, with 7 nucleotides matching TRBD1. The V gene end was trimmed by 5 bases and the J gene end by 2 bases; junction bases not matched to a gene: 8. From germline, CDR1 is SGHAT and CDR2 FQNNGV. The CDR3 loop spans 15 amino acids. CDR3 protein: CASSPRTGLNYGYTF. CDR3 DNA sequence: TGTGCCAGCAGCCCTCGGACAGGACTCAACTATGGCTACACCTTC.

V is TRBV11-2 and J is TRBJ1-5, with unresolved D. The CDR3 length is 13 residues. Trimming removed 4 bases at V and 6 bases at J, with 10 bases between. Germline V gives CDR1 SGHAT, CDR2 FQNNGV. DNA of the CDR3: TGTGCCAGCAGCTACGGCGATTTTCAGCCCCAGCATTTT. It encodes CASSYGDFQPQHF.